These 23 T cell receptor beta chains came from one sample sequenced in a study of breast tumors, draining lymph nodes, adjacent tissues. MiXCR, run by TCRdb on the multiplex PCR reads, gives a single entry per CDR3 protein. Of roughly 70,000 distinct CDR3 sequences listed, about 40% are singletons. The sample was breast tumor tissue. The receptors here all came from a female donor with breast cancer. Some clones in this sample may be carry-over from other donors' samples.

By share, this clonotype ranks as medium-sized. The chain combines TRBV7-8 with TRBJ2-7; tentative D call: TRBD2 (5 bases). CDR3 size: 14 residues. CDR1 is SGHVS and CDR2 is FQNEAQ in the germline V gene. The ends were cut back, 3 bases at V and 4 bases at J, with 13 bases in the middle. The CDR3 region is CASSFGQRLYEQYF. DNA for the CDR3: TGTGCCAGCAGCTTTGGGCAGCGGCTGTACGAGCAGTACTTC.

This clonotype was found once. The junction shows a germline mismatch at one end, possibly a read error. This chain uses TRBV6-6 with TRBJ2-2, with D tentatively TRBD1 (6 bases). CDR1 and CDR2 from the germline V gene are MNHNY and SVGAGI (reference sequence). There are 14 residues in the CDR3. The DNA for the CDR3 is TGTGCCAGCGTCAGACAGGAGAACACCGGGGAGCTGTCTTTT. Protein: CASVRQENTGELSF.

This clonotype was observed at least ten times. The CDR3 coding sequence is TGTGCCAGTAGTCTGGGACAGGATGAAGCTTTCTTT. Translated: CASSLGQDEAFF. The chain couples TRBV19 to TRBJ1-1, with 8 bases aligning to TRBD1. The V gene end was trimmed by 5 bases and the J gene end by 7 bases; junction bases not matched to a gene: 3. The CDR3 has 12 residues. Germline CDR1 reads LNHDA; CDR2 reads SQIVND (reference sequence).

This clonotype was counted ten times or more. CDR3 loop: CASSSDYEQYF. The CDR3 coding sequence is TGTGCCAGCAGCTCCGACTACGAGCAGTACTTC. V usage is TRBV5-8 and J usage is TRBJ2-7, with D hard to call. V was shortened by 3 bases and J by 3 bases, with 4 bases between the two germline ends. This CDR3 is built from 11 residues. In germline, CDR1 is SGHTS, CDR2 YDEGEE.

Only a few counts were recorded for this clonotype. One base away lies a much larger clone, so this may be a sequencing read error. The CDR3 here is CSARADRGWASNQPQHF. The CDR3 DNA sequence: TGCAGTGCTAGAGCCGACAGGGGATGGGCTAGCAATCAGCCCCAGCATTTT. The chain recombines TRBV20-1 with TRBJ1-5, with 8 bases identical to TRBD1. CDR1 is DFQATT and CDR2 is SNEGSKA in the germline V gene (reference sequence). The trim removed 1 base at V and 0 bases at J, leaving 8 bases unmatched. The CDR3 is made up of 17 amino acids.

This clonotype was counted at least ten times. The chain combines TRBV12-3 or TRBV12-4 with TRBJ1-3; D not certain. This CDR3 is 14 amino acids long. V was pared by 2 bases and J by 3 bases, with 8 bases between. This CDR3 reads CASSLSLVGNTIYF. The CDR3 nucleotides are TGTGCCAGCAGTTTATCGCTCGTTGGAAACACCATATATTTT.

There are a few counts of this clonotype. A much larger clone lies one base from this, so it may be a read error. This chain joins TRBV6-1 and TRBJ1-4; TRBD1 is a possible D gene (6 bases). Trimming stripped 8 bases from V and 2 bases from J, with 12 bases between. CDR1 and CDR2 (germline): MNHNS, SASEGT. The CDR3 sequence is 14 residues long. As DNA, the CDR3 is TGTGCCAGCGCTCCAGGGGCGACTAATGAAAAACTGTTTTTT. Amino acid sequence: CASAPGATNEKLFF.

This clonotype has at least ten counts. The gene calls are TRBV5-4 and TRBJ2-3; 9 bases are a match to TRBD1. V gave up 4 bases and J gave up 1 base; unmatched junction bases: 7. This CDR3 is 16 amino acids long. The germline gives CDR1 SGHNT, CDR2 YYREEE (reference sequence). The CDR3 nucleotides are TGTGCCAGCAGCGTTACAGGGGGCGCGGGCACAGATACGCAGTATTTT. This translates into CASSVTGGAGTDTQYF. The full variable domain, its missing parts supplied by reference TRBV5-4 and TRBJ2-3, is ETGVTQSPTHLIKTRGQQVTLRCSSQSGHNTVSWYQQALGQGPQFIFQYYREEENGRGNFPPRFSGLQFPNYSSELNVNALELDDSALYLCASSVTGGAGTDTQYFGPGTRLTVL.

This clonotype came up many times. V usage is TRBV30 and J usage is TRBJ1-4, with D uncertain. The germline CDR1 and CDR2 sequences are GTSNPN and SVGIG (reference sequence). This CDR3 spans 13 amino acids. Trimming left V 1 base short and J 6 bases short, with 9 bases between. The CDR3 sequence: CAWSATAHEKLFF. DNA of the CDR3: TGTGCCTGGAGTGCGACGGCGCATGAAAAACTGTTTTTT.

This clonotype was found many times. The chain employs TRBV15 and TRBJ2-1, with 10 bases lining up with TRBD2. Germline trimming cut 6 bases from V and 8 bases from J; bases unmatched to any gene: 10. The germline CDR1 and CDR2 sequences are LNHNV and YYDKDF (reference sequence). There are 15 residues in the CDR3. The CDR3 loop is CATRGTSVDQDEQFF. The CDR3 bases are TGTGCCACCAGGGGGACTAGCGTCGACCAGGATGAGCAGTTCTTC.

This clonotype occurred many times. V is TRBV20-1 and J is TRBJ2-1, with D tentatively TRBD1 or TRBD2 (5 bases each). The V gene lost 1 base and the J gene lost 7 bases, with 11 bases spanning the gap. The V gene's germline CDR1 is DFQATT and CDR2 SNEGSKA (reference sequence). CDR3 size: 13 residues. In nucleotides, the CDR3 is TGCAGTGCTAGAGCGGGACGGTCAAATGAGCAGTTCTTC. Encoded protein: CSARAGRSNEQFF.

This clonotype was seen repeatedly, ten times or more. This chain links TRBV7-8 with TRBJ2-7; D gene ambiguous. CDR1 and CDR2 (germline): SGHVS, FQNEAQ. V was shortened by 4 bases and J by 3 bases, with 7 bases between the two germline ends. The CDR3 loop spans 12 amino acids. The CDR3 loop is CASSSFGYEQYF. The DNA of the CDR3 is TGTGCCAGCAGCTCCTTTGGCTACGAGCAGTACTTC.

This clonotype showed up many times. The gene calls are TRBV4-2 and TRBJ1-3, with TRBD1 matching 7 bases. CDR3 length equals 15 residues. The germline V gene has CDR1 LGHNA and CDR2 YNFKEQ. The trim removed 2 bases at V and 4 bases at J, leaving 5 bases unmatched. The CDR3 DNA reads TGTGCCAGCAGCCAATCAGGGGGAACGGGAAACACCATATATTTT. This gives the protein CASSQSGGTGNTIYF.

The rearrangement uses TRBV14 and TRBJ2-3; D is unresolved. The CDR3 contains 13 residues. Germline loops: CDR1 SGHDN, CDR2 FVKESK. V shed 3 bases and J shed 10 bases, with 14 bases lying between them. CDR3 nucleotides: TGTGCCAGCAGCCAGGACGGCGTGGATGCGCAGTATTTT. It is translated as CASSQDGVDAQYF.

This clonotype was recorded many times. The chain joins TRBV7-8 to TRBJ2-3; weak D call: TRBD1 (5 bases). The CDR3 loop spans 15 amino acids. Trimming took off 1 base at V and 6 bases at J, with 14 bases between the two ends. The germline gives CDR1 SGHVS, CDR2 FQNEAQ. In nucleotides, the CDR3 is TGTGCCAGCAGCTTAGAAGACAGCCCCGCCGATACGCAGTATTTT. It specifies CASSLEDSPADTQYF.

The chain couples TRBV6-5 to TRBJ2-2; 9 bases match TRBD2. CDR3 length equals 19 residues. V gave up 5 bases and J gave up 2 bases; unmatched junction bases: 15. The germline CDR1 and CDR2 sequences are MNHEY and SVGAGI. CDR3 bases: TGTGCCAGCAGTCCCCCAATCGCTAGCGGGAAGATTAACACCGGGGAGCTGTTTTTT. It is translated as CASSPPIASGKINTGELFF.

This clonotype was seen only once. The chain joins TRBV7-2 to TRBJ2-3; 12 bases map to TRBD2. Germline V lookup: CDR1 SGHTA, CDR2 FQGNSA. The CDR3 has 17 residues. The V and J ends lost 7 bases and 3 bases, in that order; junction bases with no gene match: 11. The CDR3 DNA is TGTGCCAGCACCCTAGGCCATACTAGCGGGAGGACAGATACGCAGTATTTT. Translation: CASTLGHTSGRTDTQYF. Full variable domain (outside the CDR3, taken from reference TRBV7-2 and TRBJ2-3): GAGVSQSPSNKVTEKGKDVELRCDPISGHTALYWYRQSLGQGLEFLIYFQGNSAPDKSGLPSDRFSAERTGGSVSTLTIQRTQQEDSAVYLCASTLGHTSGRTDTQYFGPGTRLTVL.

The CDR3 sequence is CASSVEGGLAGVREQYF. The CDR3 DNA sequence: TGTGCCAGCAGCGTAGAGGGCGGACTAGCGGGGGTTCGCGAGCAGTACTTC. This chain connects TRBV9 to TRBJ2-7, with 13 bases aligning to TRBD2. The junction had 9 bases not matched to a gene; V was cut back by 0 bases and J by 6 bases. Germline V gene lookup returns CDR1 SGDLS and CDR2 YYNGEE. The CDR3 runs to 17 residues.

As for this clonotype: The junction shows a germline mismatch at one end, possibly a read error. The genes are TRBV5-4 and TRBJ2-5; the D gene could be TRBD1 or TRBD2 (5 bases each). Germline V gene sequence: CDR1 SGHNT, CDR2 YYREEE (reference sequence). The CDR3 contains 15 residues. For the CDR3, the DNA is TGTGCCAGCAGCCTCCGGGGCCGGCGCCAAGAGGCCCAGTACTTC. Translation: CASSLRGRRQEAQYF.

This clonotype is classed as medium-sized. J is TRBJ1-6 and V is TRBV28, with D unresolved. V was trimmed by 6 bases and J by 10 bases, leaving 19 bases between them. The CDR3 runs to 15 residues. CDR1 and CDR2 (germline): MDHEN, SYDVKM. CDR3 DNA sequence: TGTGCCAGCAGGCCACCGGAGGGCAGCCGGTCACCCCTCCACTTT. It is translated as CASRPPEGSRSPLHF.

Many counts were recorded for this clonotype. A read error is possible here, since a much larger clone lies one base away. The genes are TRBV20-1 and TRBJ2-7; TRBD1 agrees at 8 bases. The CDR3 covers 14 residues. Germline V gives CDR1 DFQATT, CDR2 SNEGSKA (reference sequence). CDR3 protein: CSATRDRPSSEQYF. CDR3 sequence (DNA): TGCAGTGCTACCCGGGACAGGCCTTCCTCCGAGCAGTACTTC.

A remark on this clonotype: Given a much more abundant clone one base away, this may be a read error. This chain joins TRBV6-1 and TRBJ1-5; TRBD1 is a possible D gene (6 bases). This CDR3 spans 14 amino acids. CDR1 and CDR2 from the germline V gene are MNHNS and SASEGT. V was shortened by 5 bases and J by 4 bases, with 12 bases between the two germline ends. The CDR3 nucleotides are TGTGCCAGCAGTCAAGACAGGTGGAATCAGCCCCAGCATTTT. Its translation: CASSQDRWNQPQHF.

This clonotype was counted many times. CDR3 loop: CASTPDLVGTEQYF. The CDR3, as DNA: TGTGCCAGCACCCCGGACTTGGTCGGCACGGAGCAGTACTTC. This chain connects TRBV28 to TRBJ2-7, with a weak D call TRBD2 (5 bases). The CDR3 is 14 residues long. Germline V gives CDR1 MDHEN, CDR2 SYDVKM. V lost 7 bases to trimming and J lost 7 bases, with 20 bases between them. The full variable domain, its missing parts supplied by reference TRBV28 and TRBJ2-7, is DVKVTQSSRYLVKRTGEKVFLECVQDMDHENMFWYRQDPGLGLRLIYFSYDVKMKEKGDIPEGYSVSREKKERFSLILESASTNQTSMYLCASTPDLVGTEQYFGPGTRLTVT.